This T cell receptor beta chain was captured in a study of T cell repertoires in cytomegalovirus infection. On the study more broadly: A matching HLA type, together with CMV infection, was signaled by public TCR beta signatures.

On this clonotype: Its antigen remains unknown.

TCRdb called the reads again in MiXCR, with one record for every CDR3 protein. The table lists some 700,000 distinct CDR3 sequences, 35% to 45% of them singletons. The V segment lost 6 bases and the J segment 6 bases; nucleotides outside the gene matches: 10. The CDR3 extends over 15 amino acids. Whole-study findings and limits: The ex vivo response showed dominance by HLA-C-restricted CMV-specific TCR beta clonotypes. Identification of carriers of CMV plus the relevant HLA was achieved through cumulative public TCR beta family frequency.

The clonotype was recovered from a human donor in good health (CMV status not recorded). Some clones in this sample may be carry-over from other donors' samples. The chain carries TRBV12-3 or TRBV12-4 and TRBJ1-5, with TRBD1 matching 8 bases. Sequencing was done on a sample of PBMCs. CDR3 sequence (DNA): TGTGCCAGCAGGCGGACAGGGCTGGGAGGTCAGCCCCAGCATTTT. As protein: CASRRTGLGGQPQHF.